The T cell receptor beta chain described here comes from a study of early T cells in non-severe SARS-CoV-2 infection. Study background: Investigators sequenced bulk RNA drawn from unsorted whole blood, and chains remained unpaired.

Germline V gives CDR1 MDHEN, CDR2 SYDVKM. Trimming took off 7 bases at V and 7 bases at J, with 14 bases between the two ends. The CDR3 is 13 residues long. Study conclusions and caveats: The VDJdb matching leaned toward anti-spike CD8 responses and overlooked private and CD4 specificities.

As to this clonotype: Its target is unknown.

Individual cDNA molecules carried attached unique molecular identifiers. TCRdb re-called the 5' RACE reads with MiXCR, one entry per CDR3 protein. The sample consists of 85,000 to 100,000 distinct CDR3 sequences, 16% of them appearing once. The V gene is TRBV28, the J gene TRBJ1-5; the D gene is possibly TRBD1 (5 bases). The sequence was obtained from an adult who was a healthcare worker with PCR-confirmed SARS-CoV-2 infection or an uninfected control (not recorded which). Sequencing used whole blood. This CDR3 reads CASTSSGQQPQHF. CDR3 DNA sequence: TGTGCCAGCACCTCATCAGGGCAGCAGCCCCAGCATTTT.